This is a list of T cell receptor beta chains from one sample in a study of blood T cell repertoires in COVID-19. Sequenced by immunoSEQ multiplex PCR; TCRdb stores in-frame clones only, minus some. There are some 240,000 clones in the sample; 80% to 95% occur only once, and around 0.84% lies in the top ten. The sequenced sample was peripheral blood. The receptors originated from a man between 60 and 70 years old with COVID-19, enrolled during active disease. Each CDR3 is given with its conserved first and last residue. Each record gives: J gene, V gene, D gene, clone size, CDR3 DNA, CDR3 protein. D genes are given only for firm matches. Where a row states a size, it is once, few, many or the class of an expanded clone; other rows omit it.

TRBJ2-1	TRBV9	NA	once	TGTGCCAGCAGCTTTAGCTCCTACAATGAGCAGTTCTTC	CASSFSSYNEQFF
TRBJ2-2	TRBV4-1	NA	NA	TGCGCCAGCAGAGTATCGGGCACCGGGGAGCTGTTTTTT	CASRVSGTGELFF
TRBJ2-6	TRBV6-1	NA	NA	TGTGCCAGCAGTGAACGAGGGACTGGGGCCAACGTCCTGACTTTC	CASSERGTGANVLTF
TRBJ1-1	TRBV27	NA	NA	TGTGCCAGCCTTCAAGGGGGCACTGAAGCTTTCTTT	CASLQGGTEAFF
TRBJ1-2	TRBV4-3	TRBD1	once	TGCGCCAGCAGCCAAGACAGGGGGCTGGATGGCTACACCTTC	CASSQDRGLDGYTF
TRBJ1-2	TRBV7-2	NA	NA	TGTGCCAGCAGCTTCCAGGGTGCCTATGGCTACACCTTC	CASSFQGAYGYTF
TRBJ1-1	TRBV7-9	TRBD1	NA	TGTGCCAGCAGCACCGGACAGGGGAGAGCTTTCTTT	CASSTGQGRAFF
TRBJ2-7	TRBV7-9	TRBD1	NA	TGTGCCAGCAGCTATGATTTCCGGGACAGCTACGAGCAGTACTTC	CASSYDFRDSYEQYF
TRBJ1-2	TRBV5-1	NA	NA	TGCGCCAGCAGCTTGTTCCAGGAAAGAAACTATGGCTACACCTTC	CASSLFQERNYGYTF
TRBJ2-3	TRBV7-2	TRBD2	once	TGTGCCAGCAGCTTAGCTGGGCGGGGGACTAGCACAGATACGCAGTATTTT	CASSLAGRGTSTDTQYF
TRBJ2-5	TRBV4-2	TRBD2	NA	TGTGCCAGCAGCCCCTGGGGTCTAGCGGGAACCAAAGAGACCCAGTACTTC	CASSPWGLAGTKETQYF
TRBJ2-7	TRBV6-5	NA	NA	TGTGCCAGCAGTAGTACGTCGGTCCTCTACGAGCAGTACTTC	CASSSTSVLYEQYF
TRBJ2-7	TRBV9	NA	NA	TGTGCCAGCAGCGTAGGGGCAGGGGGGCGCTACGAGCAGTACTTC	CASSVGAGGRYEQYF
TRBJ2-1	TRBV7-9	NA	NA	TGTGCCAGCAGCTTAGCGGGAGCATGGGATGAGCAGTTCTTC	CASSLAGAWDEQFF
TRBJ1-5	TRBV5-1	NA	NA	TGCGCCAGCAGCTTGGTTGCAGGGGCGAATCAGCCCCAGCATTTT	CASSLVAGANQPQHF
TRBJ2-7	TRBV11-2	NA	NA	TGTGCCAGCAGCTTAGTTGTGGGGGGGCCCCTCTACGAGCAGTACTTC	CASSLVVGGPLYEQYF
TRBJ1-1	TRBV5-4	NA	NA	TGTGCCAGCAGCTTGGAAAGGGGCTTCGCTGAAGCTTTCTTT	CASSLERGFAEAFF
TRBJ2-3	TRBV6-6	TRBD2	NA	TGTGCCAGCAGTTACGGGGTCGGGGGGGCCTTAGATACGCAGTATTTT	CASSYGVGGALDTQYF
TRBJ1-2	TRBV6-9	NA	NA	TGTGCCAGCAGTTATTGGGACAAGTCCTATGGCTACACCTTC	CASSYWDKSYGYTF
TRBJ2-7	TRBV7-6	NA	NA	TGTGCCAGCAGCGATATATCTGACAGCTCCTACGAGCAGTACTTC	CASSDISDSSYEQYF
TRBJ1-2	TRBV4-1	TRBD1	NA	TGCGCCAGCAGCCAATCACAGGGGAACGGCTACACCTTC	CASSQSQGNGYTF
TRBJ1-2	TRBV7-9	NA	NA	TGTGCCAGCAGCCCCGAGATGAGGGCTGGGGGCTACACCTTC	CASSPEMRAGGYTF
TRBJ1-4	TRBV2	NA	NA	TGTGCCAGCAGCTGGTCCCAGGGTAATGAAAAACTGTTTTTT	CASSWSQGNEKLFF
TRBJ2-7	TRBV7-2	NA	NA	TGTGCCAGCACGGGTGTTGCTCCTAGGGGTTACGAGCAGTACTTC	CASTGVAPRGYEQYF
TRBJ1-4	TRBV7-2	TRBD1	NA	TGTGCCAGCAGCGCCTACAGGGGACGAAATGAAAAACTGTTTTTT	CASSAYRGRNEKLFF
TRBJ2-7	TRBV9	TRBD2	NA	TGTGCCAGCAGCTCCGGGAGGTTATCTAGCAACGAGCAGTACTTC	CASSSGRLSSNEQYF
TRBJ2-1	TRBV18	TRBD1	NA	TGTGCCAGCTCCCCGGGACAGGGGGCCAATACTTACTACAATGAGCAGTTCTTC	CASSPGQGANTYYNEQFF
TRBJ2-1	TRBV7-2	NA	NA	TGTGCCAGCAGCTTAGAAGGGGATGAGCAGTTCTTC	CASSLEGDEQFF
TRBJ2-2	TRBV19	NA	NA	TGTGCCAGTACTGGGCCCGGAACGAACACCGGGGAGCTGTTTTTT	CASTGPGTNTGELFF
TRBJ2-2	TRBV7-9	TRBD2	NA	TGTGCCAGCAGCCCCCTCGGGGGGGTGGCAGGGGAGCTGTTTTTT	CASSPLGGVAGELFF
TRBJ1-2	TRBV10-3	NA	NA	TGTGCCATCAGTGAGTTTGGCAGGGTCGACACCTTC	CAISEFGRVDTF
TRBJ1-5	TRBV18	NA	NA	TGTGCCAGCTCGGAAGACTGGAACCAGCCCCAGCATTTT	CASSEDWNQPQHF
TRBJ2-7	TRBV12-3/TRBV12-4	TRBD1	NA	TGTGCCAGCAAGTTCCCAGGGGGTAACGAGCAGTACTTC	CASKFPGGNEQYF
TRBJ1-6	TRBV3-1/TRBV3-2	TRBD1	NA	TGTGCCAGCAGCCAAACGGGACAGGGACATTCACCCCTCCACTTT	CASSQTGQGHSPLHF
TRBJ2-7	TRBV19	TRBD2	NA	TGTGCCAGCAGAACCGGGACTACCCCTCCGTACGAGCAGTACTTC	CASRTGTTPPYEQYF
TRBJ2-7	TRBV6-2/TRBV6-3	TRBD2	NA	TGTGCCAGCAGTAAAGGGACTAGCGGGCTCTCCTACGAGCAGTACTTC	CASSKGTSGLSYEQYF
TRBJ2-7	TRBV19	TRBD1	NA	TGTGCCAGTAGTACGGGGACAGGGGTTCCCTACGAGCAGTACTTC	CASSTGTGVPYEQYF
TRBJ2-3	TRBV19	NA	NA	TGTGCCAGTAGTATGCTCCCCGGGGGCACAGATACGCAGTATTTT	CASSMLPGGTDTQYF
TRBJ2-7	TRBV18	NA	NA	TGTGCCAGCTCACTGGACTCCCTCTACGAGCAGTACTTC	CASSLDSLYEQYF
TRBJ1-2	TRBV6-1	NA	NA	TGTGCCAGCAGTGAAAAGTGGGGCAGCCAAGGAGTGGGCTACACCTTC	CASSEKWGSQGVGYTF
TRBJ1-4	TRBV5-8	NA	NA	TGTGCCAGCAGCCAGGACATAGGGGAAAAACTGTTTTTT	CASSQDIGEKLFF
TRBJ2-1	TRBV19	NA	NA	TGTGCCAGTAGTACTAGACTTATGAATGAGCAGTTCTTC	CASSTRLMNEQFF
TRBJ1-1	TRBV6-5	TRBD1	NA	TGTGCCAGCAGCTCGGGACAGCTGTTGATCACTGAAGCTTTCTTT	CASSSGQLLITEAFF
TRBJ1-2	TRBV30	TRBD1	once	TGTGCCTGGAGTGTACTGGACAGGGTTTCTGGCTACACCTTC	CAWSVLDRVSGYTF
TRBJ1-3	TRBV4-2	NA	NA	TGTGCCAGCAGCCCCGCGCTCCGCTCCGGAAACACCATATATTTT	CASSPALRSGNTIYF
TRBJ1-3	TRBV30	NA	NA	TGTGCCTGGAGCTCCGGTAAATACTCTGGAAACACCATATATTTT	CAWSSGKYSGNTIYF
TRBJ1-5	TRBV5-1	NA	NA	TGCGCCAGCAGCTTGGCGGCGGGCAATCAGCCCCAGCATTTT	CASSLAAGNQPQHF
TRBJ1-1	TRBV3-1/TRBV3-2	TRBD1	NA	TGTGCCAGCAGCCAAGTAAGGCAGGGGGCTCGAAAAAACACTGAAGCTTTCTTT	CASSQVRQGARKNTEAFF
TRBJ2-3	TRBV6-6	TRBD2	NA	TGTGCCAGCAGTCCCTATATCACTAGCGGGATCACAGATACGCAGTATTTT	CASSPYITSGITDTQYF
TRBJ1-2	TRBV5-1	NA	NA	TGCGCCAGCGAGGACAGCTCCTATGGCTACACCTTC	CASEDSSYGYTF
TRBJ1-1	TRBV5-1	NA	NA	TGCGCCAGCAGCTTGGAGCCCCACCCTATGAACACTGAAGCTTTCTTT	CASSLEPHPMNTEAFF
TRBJ1-1	TRBV30	TRBD1	NA	TGTGCCTGGAGTGTACAGGGGGCAAGCACTGAAGCTTTCTTT	CAWSVQGASTEAFF
TRBJ2-7	TRBV27	TRBD2	NA	TGTGCCAGCAGTCGGACTAGCGGGACGTACGAGCAGTACTTC	CASSRTSGTYEQYF
TRBJ1-1	TRBV12-3/TRBV12-4	NA	NA	TGTGCCAGCAGTTTCGGGACTGAAGCTTTCTTT	CASSFGTEAFF